Below, 5 T cell receptor beta chains from the same sample are listed, as sequenced in a study of blood T cell repertoires in COVID-19. Only in-frame clones appear in the TCRdb table, and some are missing; sequencing was by immunoSEQ multiplex PCR. Of 100,000 or so clones in the sample, roughly 79% were seen once. Sequencing was done on a sample of peripheral blood. Receptors were obtained from a man older than 75 with acute or convalescent COVID-19.

V is TRBV27 and J is TRBJ1-5; 7 bases are shared with TRBD1. This CDR3 has 15 amino acids. The ends lost 1 base at V and 4 bases at J; junction bases unmatched: 4. Germline CDR1 and CDR2: MNHEY and SMNVEV (reference sequence). The CDR3 loop reads CASSLLGGRNQPQHF. CDR3 in DNA: TGTGCCAGCAGTTTATTAGGGGGCAGGAATCAGCCCCAGCATTTT.

The sample holds a few counts of this clone. This chain connects TRBV7-9 to TRBJ1-3; possibly TRBD1 for D (6 bases). The CDR3 consists of 16 residues. Germline V lookup: CDR1 SEHNR, CDR2 FQNEAQ (reference sequence). V was clipped by 5 bases and J by 0 bases, with 14 bases between them. The CDR3 nucleotides read TGTGCCAGCAGCCCCCCGTGGGACAACTCTGGAAACACCATATATTTT. Translation: CASSPPWDNSGNTIYF.

This clone was seen once. The J gene is TRBJ2-3, the V gene TRBV27, with TRBD1 matching 7 bases. CDR1 and CDR2 from the germline V gene are MNHEY and SMNVEV (reference sequence). CDR3 length: 15 amino acids. V dropped 8 bases and J dropped 3; count of bases not matched to a gene: 11. This CDR3 is CASAERGLPTDTQYF. The DNA for the CDR3 is TGTGCCAGCGCTGAGAGGGGGCTCCCGACAGATACGCAGTATTTT.

This clone was picked up a small number of times. J is TRBJ1-5 and V is TRBV30; perhaps TRBD1 as D (6 bases). Germline loops: CDR1 GTSNPN, CDR2 SVGIG (reference sequence). The CDR3 totals 13 residues. V lost 1 base, J lost 7 bases, and 11 bases lay in between. CDR3 DNA sequence: TGTGCCTGGAGTGAAAACAGGGCACAGCCCCAGCATTTT. This encodes CAWSENRAQPQHF.

This clone turned up a few times. V is TRBV29-1 and J is TRBJ2-1, with a weak D call TRBD2 (5 bases). The germline CDR1 and CDR2 sequences are SQVTM and ANQGSEA. The CDR3 has 14 amino acids. V lost 3 bases, J lost 1 base, and 10 bases lay in between. The DNA for the CDR3 is TGCAGCGTTGATCGTGGGAGATCCTACAATGAGCAGTTCTTC. It yields the protein CSVDRGRSYNEQFF.